This T cell receptor beta chain was captured by sequencing in a study of CD8+ T cells in alopecia areata. Overall study context: Twice a day, 5 to 10 mg of oral tofacitinib was administered to treated patients. A 6-month period off drug followed tofacitinib, which lasted 6 to 18 months.

Treatment of the sample: oral pan-JAK inhibitor, 5-10 mg twice daily. J gave up 2 bases and V 4 bases, and 4 bases lay outside the gene matches. This CDR3 is 14 amino acids long. Germline V gene sequence: CDR1 SGHAT, CDR2 FQNNGV. Note on this clone: As yet, its antigen is unknown.

Extracted RNA was reverse transcribed, and the resulting cDNA served as sequencing template. TCRdb's copy holds only in-frame clones and misses some; the assay was immunoSEQ multiplex PCR. The sample includes about 94,000 clones, more than 65% seen only once; the top ten take approximately 15%. General observations from the study: Higher clonality than in normal scalp was seen in lesional scalp, especially alopecia totalis/universalis. Scalp samples also contribute reads from the resident alphabeta T cells found in normal skin.

This TCR derives from a human donor with alopecia areata. The chain recombines TRBV11-2 with TRBJ1-1, with 7 bases lining up with TRBD1. Sequenced material: CD8+ T cells sorted from blood, taken around week 44, from a patient treated with tofacitinib. This CDR3 is CASSYGTANTEAFF. The CDR3 bases are TGTGCCAGCAGCTACGGGACAGCCAACACTGAAGCTTTCTTT.